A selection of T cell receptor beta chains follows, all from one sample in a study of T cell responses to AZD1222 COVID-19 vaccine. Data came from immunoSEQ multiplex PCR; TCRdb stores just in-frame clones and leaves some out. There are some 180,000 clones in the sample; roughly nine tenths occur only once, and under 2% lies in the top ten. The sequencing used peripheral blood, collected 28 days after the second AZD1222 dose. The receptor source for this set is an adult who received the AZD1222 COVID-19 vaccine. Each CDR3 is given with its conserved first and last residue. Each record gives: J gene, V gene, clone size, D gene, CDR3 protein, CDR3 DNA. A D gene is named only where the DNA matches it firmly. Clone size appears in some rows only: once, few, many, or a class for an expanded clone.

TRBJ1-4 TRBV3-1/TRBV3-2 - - CASSQSEGQGRKLFF TGTGCCAGCAGCCAATCCGAAGGGCAGGGGAGGAAACTGTTTTTT
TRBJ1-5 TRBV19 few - CASRVGQPTHSNQPQHF TGTGCCAGTAGAGTAGGACAGCCTACCCATAGCAATCAGCCCCAGCATTTT
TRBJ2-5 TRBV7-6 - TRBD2 CASSRRTSGGQETQYF TGTGCCAGCAGTCGCCGCACTAGCGGGGGCCAAGAGACCCAGTACTTC
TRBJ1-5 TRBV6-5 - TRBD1 CASRPRDSSGQPQHF TGTGCCAGCAGACCTCGGGACAGCTCAGGTCAGCCCCAGCATTTT
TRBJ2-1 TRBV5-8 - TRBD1 CASSPNRGQTYNEQFF TGTGCCAGCAGCCCTAACAGGGGGCAGACCTACAATGAGCAGTTCTTC
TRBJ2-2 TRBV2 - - CASSHRPGIGGELFF TGTGCCAGCAGCCACAGACCTGGCATAGGCGGGGAGCTGTTTTTT
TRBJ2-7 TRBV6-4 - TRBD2 CASTFTSGRASCEQYF TGTGCCAGCACCTTTACTAGCGGGAGGGCCTCATGCGAGCAGTACTTC
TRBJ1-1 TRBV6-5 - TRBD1 CASSYQTGAHTEAFF TGTGCCAGCAGTTACCAAACAGGGGCTCACACTGAAGCTTTCTTT
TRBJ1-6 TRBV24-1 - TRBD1 CATSDLGQGGSPLHF TGTGCCACCAGTGATCTTGGACAGGGAGGATCACCCCTCCACTTT
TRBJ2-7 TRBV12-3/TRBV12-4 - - CASRSGLIYEQYF TGTGCCAGCAGGTCGGGACTTATCTACGAGCAGTACTTC
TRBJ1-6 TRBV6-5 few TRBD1 CASLPTGTANSPLHF TGTGCCAGCCTTCCGACCGGGACAGCTAATTCACCCCTCCACTTT
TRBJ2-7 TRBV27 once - CASSIKRQATYEQYF TGTGCCAGCAGTATCAAGAGACAGGCAACCTACGAGCAGTACTTC
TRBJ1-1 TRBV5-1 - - CASSSNTANTEAFF TGCGCCAGCAGCTCCAACACAGCGAACACTGAAGCTTTCTTT
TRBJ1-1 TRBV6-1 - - CASSEWREAFF TGTGCCAGCAGTGAATGGAGGGAAGCTTTCTTT
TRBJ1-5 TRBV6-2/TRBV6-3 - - CASSSSNPNQPQHF TGTGCCAGCAGTTCCAGCAACCCCAATCAGCCCCAGCATTTT
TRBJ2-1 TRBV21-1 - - CASSKDRRGRVNNEQFF TGTGCCAGCAGCAAAGATCGGAGGGGCAGGGTTAACAATGAGCAGTTCTTC
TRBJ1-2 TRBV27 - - CASRLGGSAGYTF TGTGCCAGCAGACTAGGGGGATCGGCAGGCTACACCTTC
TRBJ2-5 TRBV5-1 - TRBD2 CASTLGGTPQETQYF TGCGCCAGCACCCTGGGAGGGACTCCCCAAGAGACCCAGTACTTC
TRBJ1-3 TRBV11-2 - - CASSLLLGPGNTIYF TGTGCCAGCAGCTTGTTATTAGGCCCTGGAAACACCATATATTTT
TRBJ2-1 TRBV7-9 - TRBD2 CASSPGLGNEQFF TGTGCCAGCAGCCCCGGACTAGGCAATGAGCAGTTCTTC
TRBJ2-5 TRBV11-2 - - CASSALLGTQYF TGTGCCAGCAGCGCCCTCCTGGGGACCCAGTACTTC
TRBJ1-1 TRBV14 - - CASSQDLAQVRQAFF TGTGCCAGCAGCCAAGATCTCGCCCAAGTTAGGCAAGCTTTCTTT
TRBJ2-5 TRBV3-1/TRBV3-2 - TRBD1 CASSRQGQTQYF TGTGCCAGCAGCCGACAGGGTCAGACCCAGTACTTC
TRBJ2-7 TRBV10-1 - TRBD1 CASSPGTGLYEQYF TGCGCCAGCAGTCCCGGGACAGGGTTGTACGAGCAGTACTTC
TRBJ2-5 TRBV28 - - CASSQRFSGSETQYF TGTGCCAGCAGCCAGAGGTTCAGCGGGTCGGAGACCCAGTACTTC
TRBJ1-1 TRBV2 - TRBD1 CASSGRTGVTEAFF TGTGCCAGCAGTGGAAGGACAGGGGTGACTGAAGCTTTCTTT
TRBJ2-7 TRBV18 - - CASSQTVGATVSYEQYF TGTGCCAGCTCACAAACTGTGGGGGCTACGGTTTCTTACGAGCAGTACTTC
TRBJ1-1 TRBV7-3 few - CASSSVGSNTEAFF TGTGCCAGCAGCTCCGTCGGGTCGAACACTGAAGCTTTCTTT
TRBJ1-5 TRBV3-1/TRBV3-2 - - CASSHTHSHRNQPQHF TGTGCCAGCAGCCATACCCATTCACACCGCAATCAGCCCCAGCATTTT
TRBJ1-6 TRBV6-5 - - CASNQQSSYNSPLHF TGTGCCAGTAACCAACAGAGCTCCTATAATTCACCCCTCCACTTT
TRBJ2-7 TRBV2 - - CASIFDKVSSYEQYF TGTGCCAGCATTTTCGACAAGGTCAGCTCCTACGAGCAGTACTTC
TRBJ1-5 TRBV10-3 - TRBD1 CAIRDRDNQPQHF TGTGCCATCAGGGACAGGGACAATCAGCCCCAGCATTTT
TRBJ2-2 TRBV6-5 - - CASSDRWELFF TGTGCCAGCAGCGATAGATGGGAGCTGTTTTTT
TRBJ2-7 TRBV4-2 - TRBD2 CASSQAFETSGRSEQYF TGTGCCAGCAGCCAAGCCTTTGAGACTAGCGGGAGGAGCGAGCAGTACTTC
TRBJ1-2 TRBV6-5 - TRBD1 CASSGGRGSPYGYTF TGTGCCAGCTCCGGAGGCAGGGGGTCCCCCTATGGCTACACCTTC
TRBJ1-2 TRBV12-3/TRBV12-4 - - CASSHTVYGYTF TGTGCCAGCAGCCACACCGTTTATGGCTACACCTTC
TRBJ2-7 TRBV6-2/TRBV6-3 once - CASSYPNAVVEQYF TGTGCCAGCAGTTACCCTAACGCTGTGGTCGAGCAGTACTTC